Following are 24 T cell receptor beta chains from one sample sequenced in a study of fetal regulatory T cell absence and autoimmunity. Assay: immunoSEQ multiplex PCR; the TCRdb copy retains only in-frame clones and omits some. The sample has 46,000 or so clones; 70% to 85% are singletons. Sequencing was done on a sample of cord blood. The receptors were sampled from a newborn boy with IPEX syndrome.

The CDR3: CAWSGQGYEQYF. The CDR3, as DNA: TGTGCCTGGAGTGGACAGGGGTACGAGCAGTACTTC. The chain uses TRBV30 and TRBJ2-7; 8 bases agree with TRBD1. In germline, CDR1 is GTSNPN, CDR2 SVGIG (reference sequence). This CDR3 is built from 12 residues. V was pared by 1 base and J by 4 bases, with 0 bases of the junction left unmatched.

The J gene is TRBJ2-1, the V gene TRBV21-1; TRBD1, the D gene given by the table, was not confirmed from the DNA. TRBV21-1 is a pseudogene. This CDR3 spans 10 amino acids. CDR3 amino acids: CASTRQGQFF. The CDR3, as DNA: TGTGCCAGCACCCGACAGGGACAGTTCTTC.

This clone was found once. CDR3 protein: CASIGDFYTGELFF. DNA of the CDR3: TGTGCCAGCATTGGGGACTTTTACACCGGGGAGCTGTTTTTT. The chain uses TRBV2 and TRBJ2-2, with D perhaps matching TRBD2 (6 bases). This CDR3 has 14 residues. Deletions cut 7 bases from V and 3 bases from J, with 12 bases between. CDR1 is SNHLY and CDR2 is FYNNEI in the germline V gene.

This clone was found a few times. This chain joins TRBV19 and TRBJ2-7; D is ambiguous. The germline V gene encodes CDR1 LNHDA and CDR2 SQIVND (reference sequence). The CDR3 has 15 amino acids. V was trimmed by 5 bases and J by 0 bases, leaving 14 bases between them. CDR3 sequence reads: CASSRNGAISYEQYF. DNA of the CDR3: TGTGCCAGTAGTCGAAACGGCGCTATCTCCTACGAGCAGTACTTC.

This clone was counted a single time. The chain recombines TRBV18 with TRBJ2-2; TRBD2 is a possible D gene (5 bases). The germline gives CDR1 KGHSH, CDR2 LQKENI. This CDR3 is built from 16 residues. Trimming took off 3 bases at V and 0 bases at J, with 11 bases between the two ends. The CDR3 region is CASSPWLSANTGELFF. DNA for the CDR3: TGTGCCAGCTCACCCTGGCTTAGCGCGAACACCGGGGAGCTGTTTTTT.

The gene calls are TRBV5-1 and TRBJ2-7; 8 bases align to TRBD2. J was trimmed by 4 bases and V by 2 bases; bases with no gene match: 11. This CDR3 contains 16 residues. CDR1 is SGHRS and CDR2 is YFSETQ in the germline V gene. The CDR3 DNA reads TGCGCCAGCAGCTTCGGCCCGAGCGGGAGAACTTACGAGCAGTACTTC. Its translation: CASSFGPSGRTYEQYF.

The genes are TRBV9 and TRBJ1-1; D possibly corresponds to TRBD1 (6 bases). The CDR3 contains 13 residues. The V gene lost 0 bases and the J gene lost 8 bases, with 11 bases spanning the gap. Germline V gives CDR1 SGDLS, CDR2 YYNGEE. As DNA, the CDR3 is TGTGCCAGCAGCGTAGAGGCCGGGACAGAAGCTTTCTTT. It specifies CASSVEAGTEAFF.

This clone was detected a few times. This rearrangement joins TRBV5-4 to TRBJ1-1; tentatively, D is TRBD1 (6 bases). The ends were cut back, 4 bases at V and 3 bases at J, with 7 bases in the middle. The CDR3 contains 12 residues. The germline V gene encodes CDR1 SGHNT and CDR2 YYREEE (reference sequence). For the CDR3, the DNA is TGTGCCAGCAGCCCAGGGGACACTGAAGCTTTCTTT. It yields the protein CASSPGDTEAFF.

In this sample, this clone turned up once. In nucleotides, the CDR3 is TGTGCCATCAGTGAAGGAGGAGTCTCCTACAATGAGCAGTTCTTC. It codes for CAISEGGVSYNEQFF. This sequence joins TRBV10-3 and TRBJ2-1; weak D call: TRBD2 (5 bases). Germline CDR1 ENHRY, CDR2 SYGVKD. The CDR3 is 15 amino acids. Trimming stripped 3 bases from V and 0 bases from J, with 9 bases between.

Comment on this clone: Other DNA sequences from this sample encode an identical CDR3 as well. CDR3 sequence (DNA): TGTGCCAGCAGCTTAGGGGGCTATGGCTACACCTTC. Protein: CASSLGGYGYTF. This rearrangement joins TRBV5-6 to TRBJ1-2, with a tentative D call TRBD1 (6 bases). The CDR3 is made up of 12 amino acids. CDR1 and CDR2 (germline): SGHDT, YYEEEE. V lost 2 bases and J lost 4, with 6 bases in between.

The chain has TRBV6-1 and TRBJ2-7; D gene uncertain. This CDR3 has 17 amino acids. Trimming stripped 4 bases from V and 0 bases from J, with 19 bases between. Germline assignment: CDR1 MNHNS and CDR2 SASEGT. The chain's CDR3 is CASSVGGVFLSSYEQYF. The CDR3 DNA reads TGTGCCAGCAGTGTAGGTGGAGTTTTTCTAAGCTCCTACGAGCAGTACTTC.

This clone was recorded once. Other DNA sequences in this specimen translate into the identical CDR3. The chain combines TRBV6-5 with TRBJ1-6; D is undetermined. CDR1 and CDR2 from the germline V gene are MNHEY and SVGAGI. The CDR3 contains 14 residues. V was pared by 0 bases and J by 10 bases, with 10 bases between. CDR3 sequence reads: CASSYSSKGSPLHF. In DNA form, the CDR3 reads TGTGCCAGCAGTTACTCCTCCAAGGGCTCACCCCTCCACTTT.

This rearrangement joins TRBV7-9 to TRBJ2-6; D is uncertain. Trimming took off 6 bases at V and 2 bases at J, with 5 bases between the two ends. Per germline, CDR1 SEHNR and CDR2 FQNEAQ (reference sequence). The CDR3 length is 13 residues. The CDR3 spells CASSYPGANVLTF. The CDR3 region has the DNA TGTGCCAGCAGTTACCCTGGGGCCAACGTCCTGACTTTC. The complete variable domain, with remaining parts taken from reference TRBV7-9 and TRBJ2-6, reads DTGVSQNPRHKITKRGQNVTFRCDPISEHNRLYWYRQTLGQGPEFLTYFQNEAQLEKSRLLSDRFSAERPKGSFSTLEIQRTEQGDSAMYLCASSYPGANVLTFGAGSRLTVL.

Here the CDR3 DNA reads TGTGCCATCAGTCTAGCGGGAGGCGAGACCCAGTACTTC. Protein: CAISLAGGETQYF. The chain joins TRBV10-3 to TRBJ2-5; 11 bases agree with TRBD2. Germline lookup yields CDR1 ENHRY and CDR2 SYGVKD. The CDR3 sequence is 13 residues long. V shed 5 bases, J shed 5 bases, and the junction held 1 base outside the gene matches.

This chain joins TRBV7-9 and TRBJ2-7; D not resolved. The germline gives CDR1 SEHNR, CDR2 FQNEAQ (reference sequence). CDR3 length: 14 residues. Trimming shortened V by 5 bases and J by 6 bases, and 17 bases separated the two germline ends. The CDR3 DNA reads TGTGCCAGCAGCCGGTCACTTTGGAACCGCGAGCAGTACTTC. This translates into CASSRSLWNREQYF.

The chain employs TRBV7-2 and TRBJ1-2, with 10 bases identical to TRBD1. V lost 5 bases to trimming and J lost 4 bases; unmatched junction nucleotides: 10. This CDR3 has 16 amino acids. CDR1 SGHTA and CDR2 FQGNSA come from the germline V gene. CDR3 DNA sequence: TGTGCCAGCAGCCCCCGGGACAGGGGTTTTCTCTATGGCTACACCTTC. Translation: CASSPRDRGFLYGYTF.

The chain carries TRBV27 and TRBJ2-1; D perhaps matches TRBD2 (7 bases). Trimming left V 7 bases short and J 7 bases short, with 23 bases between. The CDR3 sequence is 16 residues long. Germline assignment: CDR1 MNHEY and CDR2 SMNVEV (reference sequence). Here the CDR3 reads CASTVGGAPTINEQFF. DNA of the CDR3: TGTGCCAGCACCGTGGGGGGGGCCCCAACAATTAATGAGCAGTTCTTC.

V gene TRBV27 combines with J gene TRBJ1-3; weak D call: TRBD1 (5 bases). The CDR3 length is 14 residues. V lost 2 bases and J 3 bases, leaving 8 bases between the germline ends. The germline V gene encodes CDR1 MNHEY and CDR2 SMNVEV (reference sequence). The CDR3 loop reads CASSLGGVGNTIYF. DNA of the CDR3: TGTGCCAGCAGTTTAGGAGGGGTTGGAAACACCATATATTTT.

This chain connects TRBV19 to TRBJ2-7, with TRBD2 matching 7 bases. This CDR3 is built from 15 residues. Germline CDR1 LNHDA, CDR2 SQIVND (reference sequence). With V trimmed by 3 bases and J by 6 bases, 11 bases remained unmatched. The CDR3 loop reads CASSISGFGLVEQYF. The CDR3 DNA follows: TGTGCCAGTAGTATTTCAGGGTTTGGACTAGTCGAGCAGTACTTC.

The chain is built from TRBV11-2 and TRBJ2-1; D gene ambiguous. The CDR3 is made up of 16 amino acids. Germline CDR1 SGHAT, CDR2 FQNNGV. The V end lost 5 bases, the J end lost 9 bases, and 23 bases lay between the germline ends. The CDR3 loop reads CASSPPSFTSQPEQFF. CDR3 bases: TGTGCCAGCAGCCCCCCGAGTTTCACGAGCCAGCCTGAGCAGTTCTTC. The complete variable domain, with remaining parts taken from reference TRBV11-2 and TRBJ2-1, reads EAGVAQSPRYKIIEKRQSVAFWCNPISGHATLYWYQQILGQGPKLLIQFQNNGVVDDSQLPKDRFSAERLKGVDSTLKIQPAKLEDSAVYLCASSPPSFTSQPEQFFGPGTRLTVL.

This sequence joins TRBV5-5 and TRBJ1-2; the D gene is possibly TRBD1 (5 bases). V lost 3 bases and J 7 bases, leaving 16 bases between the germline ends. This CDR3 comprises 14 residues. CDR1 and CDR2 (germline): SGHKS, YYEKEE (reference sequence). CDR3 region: CASSYGHQWGGYTF. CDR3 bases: TGTGCCAGCAGCTATGGACACCAATGGGGTGGCTACACCTTC.

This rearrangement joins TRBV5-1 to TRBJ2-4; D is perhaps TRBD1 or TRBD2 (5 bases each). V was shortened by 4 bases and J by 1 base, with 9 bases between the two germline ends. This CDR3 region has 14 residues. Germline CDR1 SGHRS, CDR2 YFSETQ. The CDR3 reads CASSVGPAKNIQYF. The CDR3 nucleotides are TGCGCCAGCAGCGTGGGACCCGCCAAAAACATTCAGTACTTC. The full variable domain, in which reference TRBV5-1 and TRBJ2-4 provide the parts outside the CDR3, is KAGVTQTPRYLIKTRGQQVTLSCSPISGHRSVSWYQQTPGQGLQFLFEYFSETQRNKGNFPGRFSGRQFSNSRSEMNVSTLELGDSALYLCASSVGPAKNIQYFGAGTRLSVL.

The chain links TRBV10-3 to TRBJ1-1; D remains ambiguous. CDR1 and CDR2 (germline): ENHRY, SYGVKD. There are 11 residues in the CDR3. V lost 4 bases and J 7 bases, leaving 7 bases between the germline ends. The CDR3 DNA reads TGTGCCATCAGTGGAGGTAATGAAGCTTTCTTT. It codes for CAISGGNEAFF.

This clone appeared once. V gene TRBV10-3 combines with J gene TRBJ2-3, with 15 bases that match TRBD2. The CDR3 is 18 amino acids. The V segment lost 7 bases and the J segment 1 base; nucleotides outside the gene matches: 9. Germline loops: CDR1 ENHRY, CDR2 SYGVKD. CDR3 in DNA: TGTGCCATCACACGGACTAGCGGGGGGGCTGATGGCACAGATACGCAGTATTTT. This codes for CAITRTSGGADGTDTQYF.